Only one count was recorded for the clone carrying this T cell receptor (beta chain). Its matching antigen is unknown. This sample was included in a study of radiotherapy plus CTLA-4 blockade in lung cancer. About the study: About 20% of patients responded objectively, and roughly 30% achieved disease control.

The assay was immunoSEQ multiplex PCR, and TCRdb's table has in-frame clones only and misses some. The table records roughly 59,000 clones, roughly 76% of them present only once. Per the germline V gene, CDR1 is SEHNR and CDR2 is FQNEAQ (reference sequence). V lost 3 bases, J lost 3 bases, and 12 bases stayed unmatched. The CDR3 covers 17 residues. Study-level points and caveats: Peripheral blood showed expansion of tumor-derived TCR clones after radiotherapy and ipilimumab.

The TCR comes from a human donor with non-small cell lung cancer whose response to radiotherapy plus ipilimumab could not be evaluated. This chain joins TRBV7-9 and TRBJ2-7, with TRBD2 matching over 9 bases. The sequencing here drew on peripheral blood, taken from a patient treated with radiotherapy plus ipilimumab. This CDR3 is CASSFGHGASGIYEQYF. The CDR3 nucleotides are TGTGCCAGCAGCTTTGGTCATGGAGCTAGCGGGATCTACGAGCAGTACTTC.